The sequence of this TCR beta chain was determined in a study of CD8+CD57+ T cells in acquired aplastic anemia. This clonotype was observed many times. TCR beta VDJ and CDR3 were profiled, and genomic DNA was the template. TCRdb processed the reads anew with MiXCR; each CDR3 protein has one entry. This sample carries a few hundred thousand distinct CDR3 sequences, 61% of them seen once, and the ten largest clones take around 32%. The CDR3 sequence is 16 residues long. With 0 bases removed from V and 5 bases from J, the gap between germline ends came to 16 bases. CDR1 MRHNA and CDR2 SNTAGT come from the germline V gene.

The sample was sorted CD4+, CD8+, or CD8+CD57+ T cells (not recorded which) from PBMCs. The origin of this receptor is a human donor in good health. This rearrangement joins TRBV6-4 to TRBJ1-2; perhaps TRBD1 as D (5 bases). The CDR3, as DNA: TGTGCCAGCAGTGACTCAGGGCCCTCGGGACCTTATGGCTACACCTTC. This codes for CASSDSGPSGPYGYTF.